This record concerns one T cell receptor beta chain sequence. Its cognate antigen has yet to be identified. Base qualities are not at hand, and no much larger clone is one base apart. From its cysteine to its phenylalanine, the CDR3 spans 14 amino acids. The only DNA kept is the CDR3, 42 bases in frame from the first base. V was cut back by 2 bases and J by 6 bases, leaving a gap of 12 bases between them. The germline V gene yields SGHRS for CDR1 and YFSETQ for CDR2. Each donor gave one peripheral blood draw, averaging approximately 0.11 L, which was collected into heparinised tubes. Naive, central memory, regulatory and stem cell-like memory CD4+ T cells were sorted on a BD FACSAria II using a panel including CD45RO, CCR7, CD25, CD127, CD95 and CD27. All sorted populations exceeded 95% purity. Right away, PBMCs were isolated by Lymphoprep density gradient centrifugation and were stained directly, with no culture step. Samples were stained and sorted in pairs, with one healthy donor and one patient per experiment, so that batch effects were minimized.

These data belong to a study of beta chain features in type 1 diabetes (dated by TCRdb to 2016 to 2019). In the study overall: No differences in mean age, gender distribution, total cell number or subset yield were found between patients and healthy donors. Across all samples, fewer than 110,000,000 sorted cells were examined, and cell number per subset correlated strongly with RNA yield. In the study, recently diagnosed type 1 diabetes patients and matched healthy donors were compared on the TCRB repertoires of their sorted circulating CD4+ T cell subsets. Regulatory and stem cell-like memory subsets were obtained from only 8 patients and roughly eight healthy donors, while naive and central memory subsets were obtained from all 30 or so donors.

What the study reported, not specific to this receptor: Naive, central memory and regulatory TCRB repertoires appeared more similar among patients than among healthy donors. In all four CD4+ subsets, TCRB CDR3 length was moderately but significantly shorter in type 1 diabetes patients. Shorter templates might have been favored by PCR, but patient and control samples were amplified and corrected together, so both groups would have been affected equally by any skew. Patients with type 1 diabetes made fewer insertions and deleted more nucleotides at VDJ recombination sites, implying thymic rearrangement abnormalities. HLA sub-analyses involved small numbers of individuals, so any influence of HLA type on TCRB rearrangement remained unresolved. Sequencing cDNA rather than genomic DNA could over-represent highly expressing activated cells, although activation and CD3 levels did not differ between groups.

The High Capacity cDNA Reverse Transcription Kit was used to reverse transcribe all of the isolated RNA, meaning that expressed TCRB transcripts were what got sequenced. Stem cell-like memory T cell samples underwent survey-depth immunoSEQ sequencing, averaging about 1 million total reads per sample. After sorted cells were lysed in RLT buffer, RNA was extracted with DNase-treated RNeasy Micro or Mini kits, with the choice depending on cell number. To prevent cross-contamination, every cell subset was processed on its own, while patient and healthy donor samples were processed together. The immunoSEQ multiplex PCR was used to amplify TCRB sequences from cDNA, generating 87-bp fragments that spanned the CDR3 region. The amplicons were sequenced using the Illumina HiSeq platform. Per the source publication's procedure: Synthetic template baselines were used to correct PCR bias computationally, reads within Hamming distance 2 were collapsed, and singletons that could not be merged were discarded. Reads were aligned against IMGT so that V, D and J genes, CDR3 length and insertions or deletions at six rearrangement sites could be assigned. Clonotype counts were normalized to sorted cell number within each subset before computing true diversity and Gini coefficients with the tcR R package. The overlap coefficient, calculated on TCRB nucleotide sequences, was used to quantify repertoire sharing. Held by TCRdb, this immuneACCESS table contains in-frame sequences only and omits some clones. Under half of the omission traces to an unresolved V gene where checked; the cause of the rest is unknown. That table is the source of V, J and clone size, and D and trimming were worked out from the DNA. Within this sample are about 15,000 clones, with roughly 60% of them counted one time only. 0.45% to 0.6% of the sample is held by the ten biggest clonotypes.

This chain is built from TRBV5-1 and TRBJ2-1; a weak D assignment points to TRBD1 (6 bases agree). The sequence was obtained from a young woman with type 1 diabetes. The sample consisted of stem cell memory CD4+ T cells from blood. The meaning of the sample's cell subset or site label: stem cell-like memory CD4+ T cells. The DNA is as follows: TGCGCCAGCAGCTTACCGGGACAAACCAATGAGCAGTTCTTC. It translates as CASSLPGQTNEQFF.